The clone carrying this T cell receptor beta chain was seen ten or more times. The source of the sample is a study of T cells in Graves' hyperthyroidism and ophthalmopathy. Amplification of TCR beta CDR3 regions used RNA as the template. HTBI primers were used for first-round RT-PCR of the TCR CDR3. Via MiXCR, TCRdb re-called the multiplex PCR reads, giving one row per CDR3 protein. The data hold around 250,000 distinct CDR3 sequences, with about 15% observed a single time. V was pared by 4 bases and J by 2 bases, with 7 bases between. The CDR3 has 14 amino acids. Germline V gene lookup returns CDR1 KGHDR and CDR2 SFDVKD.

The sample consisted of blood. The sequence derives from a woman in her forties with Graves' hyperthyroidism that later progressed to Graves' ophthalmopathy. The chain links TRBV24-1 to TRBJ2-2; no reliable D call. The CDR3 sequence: CATSEGVNTGELFF. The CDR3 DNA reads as TGTGCCACCAGTGAGGGCGTTAACACCGGGGAGCTGTTTTTT.